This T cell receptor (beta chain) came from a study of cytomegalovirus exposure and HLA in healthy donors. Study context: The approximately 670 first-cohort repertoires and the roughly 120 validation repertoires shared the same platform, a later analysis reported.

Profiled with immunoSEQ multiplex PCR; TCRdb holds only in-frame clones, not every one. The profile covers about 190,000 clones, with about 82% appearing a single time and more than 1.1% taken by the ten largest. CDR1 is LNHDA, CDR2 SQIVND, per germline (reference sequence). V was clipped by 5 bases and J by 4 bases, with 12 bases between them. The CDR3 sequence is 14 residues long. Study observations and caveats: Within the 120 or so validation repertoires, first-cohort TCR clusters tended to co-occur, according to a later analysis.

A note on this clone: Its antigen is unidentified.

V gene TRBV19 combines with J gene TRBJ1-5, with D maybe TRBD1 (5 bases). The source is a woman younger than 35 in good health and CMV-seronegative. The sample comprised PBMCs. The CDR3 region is CASSQQALNQPQHF. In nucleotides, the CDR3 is TGTGCCAGTAGTCAACAGGCGTTGAATCAGCCCCAGCATTTT.